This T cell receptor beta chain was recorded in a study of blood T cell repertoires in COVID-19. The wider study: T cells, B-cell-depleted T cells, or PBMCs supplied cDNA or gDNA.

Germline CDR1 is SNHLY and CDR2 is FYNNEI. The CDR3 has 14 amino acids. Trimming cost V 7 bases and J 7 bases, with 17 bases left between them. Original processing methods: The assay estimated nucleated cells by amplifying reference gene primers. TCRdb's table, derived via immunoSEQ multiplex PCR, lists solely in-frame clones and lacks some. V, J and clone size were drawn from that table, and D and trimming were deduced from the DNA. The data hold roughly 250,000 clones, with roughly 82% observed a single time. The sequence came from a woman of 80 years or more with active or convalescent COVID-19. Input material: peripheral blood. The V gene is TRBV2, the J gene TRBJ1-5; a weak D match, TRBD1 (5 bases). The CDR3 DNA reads TGTGCCAGCAATGATGGGGCGAGATACCAGCCCCAGCATTTT. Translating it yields CASNDGARYQPQHF. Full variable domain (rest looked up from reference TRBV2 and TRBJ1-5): EPEVTQTPSHQVTQMGQEVILRCVPISNHLYFYWYRQILGQKVEFLVSFYNNEISEKSEIFDDQFSVERPDGSNFTLKIRSTKLEDSAMYFCASNDGARYQPQHFGDGTRLSIL.